The clone carrying this T cell receptor (beta chain) showed up many times. The source of the sample is a study of T-cell reconstitution after alpha-beta-depleted transplantation in children. V was trimmed by 1 base and J by 0 bases, leaving 7 bases between them. CDR1 and CDR2 from the germline V gene are DFQATT and SNEGSKA (reference sequence). The CDR3 runs to 14 residues. Unique molecular identifiers were incorporated during preparation of the TCRbeta library. TCRdb re-analysed the PCR reads in MiXCR, keeping a single row per CDR3 protein. Of fewer than 120,000 distinct CDR3 sequences in the sample, 10% are singletons; the top ten hold 8%.

The chain couples TRBV20-1 to TRBJ2-1; D gene unclear. This receptor was identified in a human donor who donated a stem cell graft to a child with acute lymphoblastic leukemia. Sequenced here: PBMCs from the stem cell graft donor, sampled from the stem cell graft. The CDR3 DNA sequence: TGCAGTGCTAGAGCGGTGGGCTCCTACAATGAGCAGTTCTTC. It codes for CSARAVGSYNEQFF.